Shown below are 15 T cell receptor beta chains from a single sample sequenced in a study of blood T cells in healthy people across ages. Next came a second PCR, run for about 7 to 12 cycles, which used a sample-barcoded 5' primer along with a J-beta primer mix. A single record per CDR3 protein comes from TCRdb applying MiXCR to the 5' RACE reads. The repertoire has some 1,500,000 distinct CDR3 sequences, 35% to 45% of them found once; the top ten carry roughly 3.7%. The sample taken for sequencing was blood. These receptors all stem from a woman between 18 and 29 years old in good health.

CDR3 region: CSARPGQSNNEQYF. DNA for the CDR3: TGCAGTGCTAGACCGGGACAGTCGAACAATGAGCAGTACTTC. J is TRBJ2-5 and V is TRBV20-1; 7 bases are a match to TRBD1. The CDR3 spans 14 residues. Germline V gene sequence: CDR1 DFQATT, CDR2 SNEGSKA (reference sequence). V lost 2 bases, J lost 11 bases, and 14 bases stayed unmatched.

J is TRBJ2-5 and V is TRBV5-1; maybe TRBD1 (5 bases). The CDR3 contains 13 residues. Trimming removed 2 bases from V and 11 bases from J, with 16 bases in between. Germline V gene data show CDR1 as SGHRS and CDR2 as YFSETQ. For the CDR3, the DNA is TGCGCCAGCAGCTTCGACAGATACAATGAGCAGTACTTC. This encodes CASSFDRYNEQYF.

CDR3 sequence reads: CASSLGGTATDTQYF. CDR3 sequence (DNA): TGTGCCAGCAGCTTAGGCGGGACTGCCACAGATACGCAGTATTTT. V usage is TRBV7-2 and J usage is TRBJ2-3; perhaps TRBD2 as D (6 bases). The CDR3 extends over 15 amino acids. The germline V gene has CDR1 SGHTA and CDR2 FQGNSA. With 1 base removed from V and 2 bases from J, the gap between germline ends came to 10 bases.

This sequence joins TRBV27 and TRBJ2-1; D uncertain. CDR3 length: 15 amino acids. Germline values: CDR1 MNHEY, CDR2 SMNVEV (reference sequence). With 2 bases removed from V and 0 bases from J, the gap between germline ends came to 8 bases. The CDR3 bases are TGTGCCAGCAGTTTACTCGAGAGCTCCTACAATGAGCAGTTCTTC. Translation: CASSLLESSYNEQFF.

This clonotype was seen more than once but under ten times. This chain joins TRBV6-1 and TRBJ2-4; TRBD1 or TRBD2 may be the D gene (6 bases each). V lost 1 base and J lost 0, with 13 bases in between. Germline CDR1 reads MNHNS; CDR2 reads SASEGT. The CDR3 is 17 residues long. The DNA of the CDR3 is TGTGCCAGCAGTGAAGTCCGGAGGGGGTTAGCCAAAAACATTCAGTACTTC. Translation gives CASSEVRRGLAKNIQYF.

The chain combines TRBV3-1 with TRBJ1-4; D is perhaps TRBD1 (5 bases). The germline gives CDR1 LGHDT, CDR2 YNNKEL (reference sequence). This CDR3 spans 14 amino acids. V was cut by 7 bases and J by 5 bases, with 14 bases left in between. The CDR3 DNA follows: TGTGCCAGCAAAAAGGGGCCGGGAAATGAAAAACTGTTTTTT. Its translation is CASKKGPGNEKLFF.

The rearrangement joins TRBV27 to TRBJ2-5; D not certain. The end of the DNA is better explained by TRBJ2-7, so the J call may be wrong. Germline V lookup: CDR1 MNHEY, CDR2 SMNVEV (reference sequence). The CDR3 totals 14 residues. CDR3 DNA: TGTGCCAGCTGCAGGCAAGGCGGTTCGGACGAGCAGTACTTC. Protein sequence: CASCRQGGSDEQYF.

This chain connects TRBV20-1 to TRBJ1-4, with D possibly TRBD1 on 5 matching bases. Trimming took off 0 bases at V and 7 bases at J, with 9 bases between the two ends. CDR1 DFQATT and CDR2 SNEGSKA come from the germline V gene (reference sequence). The CDR3 sequence is 13 residues long. CDR3 protein: CSARESRVEKLFF. CDR3 DNA: TGCAGTGCTAGAGAGAGCAGGGTTGAAAAACTGTTTTTT.

The chain joins TRBV3-1 to TRBJ1-1, with a tentative D call TRBD1 (5 bases). Germline CDR1 and CDR2: LGHDT and YNNKEL (reference sequence). This CDR3 spans 16 amino acids. V was pared by 3 bases and J by 0 bases, with 14 bases between. CDR3 sequence: CASSQTRGAMNTEAFF. DNA of the CDR3: TGTGCCAGCAGCCAGACCCGCGGGGCTATGAACACTGAAGCTTTCTTT.

The chain carries TRBV27 and TRBJ2-1, with 7 bases matching TRBD2. The CDR3 runs 15 residues. Germline assignment: CDR1 MNHEY and CDR2 SMNVEV (reference sequence). V was pared by 4 bases and J by 4 bases, with 7 bases of the junction left unmatched. The CDR3, as DNA: TGTGCCAGCAGTTCCCCCAGCGGGATTTACAATGAGCAGTTCTTC. Translated, it gives CASSSPSGIYNEQFF.

V is TRBV29-1 and J is TRBJ1-1, with D maybe TRBD1 (5 bases). The V and J ends lost 6 bases and 3 bases respectively, with 14 bases between them. The CDR3 totals 13 residues. CDR1 SQVTM and CDR2 ANQGSEA come from the germline V gene. The CDR3 DNA is TGCAGCGTCGATGGCAGGGTTGACACTGAAGCTTTCTTT. This translates into CSVDGRVDTEAFF.

For this clonotype: An end of the junction differs from the germline gene, which may be a read error. The V call is TRBV6-6, the J call TRBJ1-2; 7 bases map to TRBD1. CDR3 length: 17 residues. Germline CDR1 reads MNHNY; CDR2 reads SVGAGI (reference sequence). The CDR3 DNA sequence: TGTGTCAGCAGTCCGGACAGGATAGGCAGCAATAACTATGGCTACACCTTC. Amino acid sequence: CVSSPDRIGSNNYGYTF.

As to this clonotype: The junction differs from germline at one of its ends, possibly a read error. The V call is TRBV4-1, the J call TRBJ2-1; D is ambiguous. Germline CDR1 is MGHRA and CDR2 is YSYEKL. The CDR3 totals 11 residues. The CDR3 region is CASCQDRVQFF. Here the CDR3 DNA reads TGCGCCAGCTGCCAAGACCGGGTGCAGTTCTTC.

This clonotype was detected only a few times. V and J are TRBV20-1 and TRBJ2-1; 9 nucleotides line up with TRBD1. The germline CDR1 and CDR2 sequences are DFQATT and SNEGSKA (reference sequence). CDR3 length: 14 residues. Trimming cost V 6 bases and J 2 bases; bases outside gene matches: 5. CDR3 DNA: TGCAGTGCCACGCGGGACAGGGCCTACAATGAGCAGTTCTTC. Translating gives CSATRDRAYNEQFF.

The chain couples TRBV20-1 to TRBJ2-1; no firm D call. The CDR3 extends over 14 amino acids. Germline values: CDR1 DFQATT, CDR2 SNEGSKA (reference sequence). With 3 bases removed from V and 7 bases from J, the gap between germline ends came to 16 bases. Here the CDR3 DNA reads TGCAGTGCTAGGGTCCGGGCGACATCAAATGAGCAGTTCTTC. Translating gives CSARVRATSNEQFF.